A few counts support the clone carrying this T cell receptor beta chain. What it binds is unknown. This entry comes from a study of cytomegalovirus exposure and HLA in healthy donors. Vbeta (60) and Jbeta (13) primers were used in the PCR. Authors' methods: Roughly 10 million shared chains were among the about 80 million unique TCR beta chains that a later analysis counted. Assay used: immunoSEQ multiplex PCR; TCRdb lists only in-frame clones, some missing. That table is the source of V, J and clone size, and D and trimming were worked out from the DNA. The table lists over 100,000 clones, more than 75% of them singletons. Study-level points and caveats: Among CMV-associated TCR beta chains, most appeared HLA-restricted in a later analysis. 87-base-pair reads could not separate some V segments, including TRBV6-2 and TRBV6-3.

Per germline, CDR1 LNHDA and CDR2 SQIVND (reference sequence). The V and J ends lost 9 bases and 2 bases, in that order; junction bases with no gene match: 16. CDR3 size: 16 residues. This clonotype originated in a female donor in good health and CMV-seronegative. Sequenced material: PBMCs. The chain employs TRBV19 and TRBJ2-7; 7 bases match TRBD2. CDR3 sequence reads: CASRSGGTAVPYEQYF. The DNA of the CDR3 is TGTGCCAGCCGATCGGGGGGTACAGCGGTGCCCTACGAGCAGTACTTC. Variable domain in full (rest from reference TRBV19 and TRBJ2-7): DGGITQSPKYLFRKEGQNVTLSCEQNLNHDAMYWYRQDPGQGLRLIYYSQIVNDFQKGDIAEGYSVSREKKESFPLTVTSAQKNPTAFYLCASRSGGTAVPYEQYFGPGTRLTVT.